The clone carrying this TCR beta chain was seen a single time. These data belong to a study of technical replicates of blood from several donors. Trimming removed 6 bases from V and 12 bases from J; junction bases left unmatched: 7. This CDR3 is 14 amino acids long. CDR1 and CDR2 (germline): SNHLY, FYNNEI. Assay used: immunoSEQ multiplex PCR; TCRdb lists only in-frame clones, some missing. The table records around 80,000 clones, roughly 90% of them present only once. Sequencing was carried out using T cells isolated from PBMCs. This TCR was recovered from a human donor in good health. The genes are TRBV2 and TRBJ2-1; 14 bases fit TRBD2. The CDR3 sequence: CASRGLAGDSLQFF. CDR3 in DNA: TGTGCCAGCAGGGGACTAGCGGGAGATTCTCTGCAGTTCTTC. The full variable domain, with the rest looked up from reference TRBV2 and TRBJ2-1, is EPEVTQTPSHQVTQMGQEVILRCVPISNHLYFYWYRQILGQKVEFLVSFYNNEISEKSEIFDDQFSVERPDGSNFTLKIRSTKLEDSAMYFCASRGLAGDSLQFFGPGTRLTVL.